Each of the 10 T cell receptor beta chains below was sequenced from the same sample in a study of blood T cell repertoires in COVID-19. Generated by immunoSEQ multiplex PCR, the TCRdb table keeps only in-frame clones and is missing some. The sample carries about 85,000 clones, roughly 86% recorded once. The source material was peripheral blood. The receptors originated from a woman aged 80 or over with acute or convalescent COVID-19.

The chain is built from TRBV29-1 and TRBJ2-1; D is unresolved. Germline assignment: CDR1 SQVTM and CDR2 ANQGSEA. The CDR3 consists of 12 residues. V was cut by 6 bases and J by 4 bases, with 10 bases left in between. The CDR3 protein is CSVWSGYNEQFF. CDR3 bases: TGCAGCGTGTGGTCCGGGTACAATGAGCAGTTCTTC.

The chain joins TRBV7-9 to TRBJ2-7; D may be TRBD2 (5 bases). Germline-derived CDR1 and CDR2 are SEHNR and FQNEAQ (reference sequence). Trimming took off 3 bases at V and 7 bases at J, with 7 bases between the two ends. This CDR3 has 11 amino acids. The CDR3 region has the DNA TGTGCCAGCAGCTTCCCGGGAGAGCAGTACTTC. Its translation: CASSFPGEQYF.

J is TRBJ2-3 and V is TRBV7-2; D might be TRBD2 (5 bases). CDR3 length: 13 residues. V was clipped by 3 bases and J by 1 base, with 5 bases between them. Looked up from germline, CDR1 is SGHTA and CDR2 is FQGNSA. The CDR3 spells CASSFGGTDTQYF. In DNA form, the CDR3 reads TGTGCCAGCAGCTTCGGGGGCACAGATACGCAGTATTTT.

This rearrangement joins TRBV3-1 (or the pseudogene TRBV3-2) to TRBJ2-5; TRBD2 is a possible D gene (5 bases). With 5 bases removed from V and 1 base from J, the gap between germline ends came to 17 bases. Germline V gene sequence: CDR1 LGHDT, CDR2 YNNKEL (reference sequence). The CDR3 sequence is 16 residues long. CDR3 DNA: TGTGCCAGCAGCTCTTCACTAGTTCCCCGCCAAGAGACCCAGTACTTC. Protein: CASSSSLVPRQETQYF.

This chain connects TRBV19 to TRBJ1-1; TRBD1 matches 9 bases. Germline CDR1 is LNHDA and CDR2 is SQIVND (reference sequence). The CDR3 runs 14 residues. V shed 7 bases and J 5 bases; nucleotides not matched to a gene: 8. The DNA of the CDR3 is TGTGCCAGTAAAGGGAGGACAGGGGAAACTGAAGCTTTCTTT. It codes for CASKGRTGETEAFF.

The chain has TRBV5-1 and TRBJ1-4; perhaps TRBD1 as D (5 bases). CDR3 length: 15 amino acids. Trimming left V 4 bases short and J 8 bases short, with 18 bases between. Per germline, CDR1 SGHRS and CDR2 YFSETQ. Written as DNA, the CDR3 is TGCGCCAGCAGCCTCGGGACTCCCTACGGGGAAAAACTGTTTTTT. This codes for CASSLGTPYGEKLFF.

Comment on this clone: A read error is possible here, since a much larger clone lies one base away. V usage is TRBV27 and J usage is TRBJ2-7; 7 bases fit TRBD1. The CDR3 covers 13 residues. With V trimmed by 3 bases and J by 2 bases, 1 base remained unmatched. From germline, CDR1 is MNHEY and CDR2 SMNVEV (reference sequence). CDR3: CASSFGQAYEQYF. CDR3 bases: TGTGCCAGCAGTTTTGGACAGGCCTACGAGCAGTACTTC.

V and J are TRBV27 and TRBJ1-4; a weak D match, TRBD1 (6 bases). The CDR3 has 12 amino acids. V was trimmed by 10 bases and J by 7 bases, leaving 13 bases between them. CDR1 is MNHEY and CDR2 is SMNVEV in the germline V gene (reference sequence). The CDR3 loop is CATKRGAEKLFF. For the CDR3, the DNA is TGTGCCACCAAGCGGGGGGCTGAAAAACTGTTTTTT.

The V and J genes are TRBV5-1 and TRBJ2-1, with 10 bases lining up with TRBD2. The CDR3 is made up of 15 amino acids. Per the germline V gene, CDR1 is SGHRS and CDR2 is YFSETQ. With V trimmed by 5 bases and J by 6 bases, 8 bases remained unmatched. The CDR3 DNA reads as TGCGCCAGCAGATTCGGGACTAGCGTCATCAATGAGCAGTTCTTC. The encoded protein is CASRFGTSVINEQFF.

V usage is TRBV10-3 and J usage is TRBJ1-4, with no clear D. The V and J ends lost 3 bases and 0 bases respectively, with 8 bases between them. The CDR3 totals 15 residues. Germline V lookup: CDR1 ENHRY, CDR2 SYGVKD. Here the CDR3 DNA reads TGTGCCATCAGTGAATACAGTGCAACTAATGAAAAACTGTTTTTT. Translation gives CAISEYSATNEKLFF.